Each of the 12 T cell receptor beta chains below was sequenced from the same sample in a study of blood T cell repertoires in COVID-19. Sequencing used immunoSEQ multiplex PCR; TCRdb keeps in-frame clones, though not all of them. This sample has 65,000 to 70,000 clones, with roughly three quarters found just once. Sequencing was carried out using peripheral blood. The receptor source for this set is a man aged 60-69 years with acute or convalescent COVID-19.

This clone came up a few times. V usage is TRBV18 and J usage is TRBJ2-2; TRBD1 matches at 7 bases. V shed 2 bases and J 0 bases; nucleotides not matched to a gene: 0. The V gene's germline CDR1 is KGHSH and CDR2 LQKENI. This CDR3 has 15 amino acids. This CDR3 is CASSPGTANTGELFF. DNA for the CDR3: TGTGCCAGCTCACCAGGGACAGCGAACACCGGGGAGCTGTTTTTT.

The chain joins TRBV7-9 to TRBJ2-1; D is possibly TRBD1 (5 bases). The germline CDR1 and CDR2 sequences are SEHNR and FQNEAQ (reference sequence). Trimming removed 2 bases from V and 0 bases from J, with 17 bases in between. This CDR3 contains 18 residues. Written as DNA, the CDR3 is TGTGCCAGCAGCTTACCTGACAGAGCCAAAAGCTCCTACAATGAGCAGTTCTTC. Amino acid sequence: CASSLPDRAKSSYNEQFF.

The chain couples TRBV7-3 to TRBJ2-1; 9 bases align to TRBD1. This CDR3 spans 16 amino acids. V shed 6 bases, J shed 6 bases, and the junction held 12 bases outside the gene matches. Per germline, CDR1 SGHTA and CDR2 FQGTGA. The CDR3 region is CASSRDGTGYLNEQFF. Here the CDR3 DNA reads TGTGCCAGCAGTCGGGACGGGACAGGGTATCTCAATGAGCAGTTCTTC.

The chain couples TRBV27 to TRBJ2-7; 9 bases agree with TRBD1. The CDR3 is made up of 15 amino acids. Trimming at V came to 7 bases and at J to 2 bases, leaving 9 bases not matched to a gene. Germline assignment: CDR1 MNHEY and CDR2 SMNVEV (reference sequence). For the CDR3, the DNA is TGTGCCAGCACCTCTTGGGGGACAGGGACCTACGAGCAGTACTTC. Encoded protein: CASTSWGTGTYEQYF.

The chain employs TRBV5-4 and TRBJ2-3, with 8 positions matching TRBD1. Per the germline V gene, CDR1 is SGHNT and CDR2 is YYREEE (reference sequence). V shed 4 bases and J 3 bases; nucleotides not matched to a gene: 7. The CDR3 is made up of 15 amino acids. CDR3 coding DNA: TGTGCCAGCAGCCTCGACAGGGGCAGTACAGATACGCAGTATTTT. Translated, it gives CASSLDRGSTDTQYF.

The J gene is TRBJ2-1, the V gene TRBV14, with 9 nucleotides matching TRBD1. The germline V gene encodes CDR1 SGHDN and CDR2 FVKESK. V was clipped by 4 bases and J by 2 bases; unmatched bases: 12. CDR3 length equals 18 residues. CDR3 loop: CASSRRSWTGDTYNEQFF. DNA for the CDR3: TGTGCCAGCAGCCGAAGAAGTTGGACAGGGGACACCTACAATGAGCAGTTCTTC.

J is TRBJ2-7 and V is TRBV7-3, with TRBD2 identical over 8 bases. The CDR3 sequence is 15 residues long. Trimming cost V 1 base and J 7 bases; bases outside gene matches: 9. Germline V gene lookup returns CDR1 SGHTA and CDR2 FQGTGA. CDR3 residues: CASSLNSGVDQEQYF. DNA for the CDR3: TGTGCCAGCAGCTTAAATAGCGGGGTCGACCAGGAGCAGTACTTC. Drawing the rest from reference TRBV7-3 and TRBJ2-7, the complete variable domain is GAGVSQTPSNKVTEKGKYVELRCDPISGHTALYWYRQSLGQGPEFLIYFQGTGAADDSGLPNDRFFAVRPEGSVSTLKIQRTERGDSAVYLCASSLNSGVDQEQYFGPGTRLTVT.

V gene TRBV12-3 or TRBV12-4 combines with J gene TRBJ1-2; tentative D call: TRBD1 (5 bases). Trimming stripped 7 bases from V and 9 bases from J, with 12 bases between. The CDR3 length is 11 residues. The CDR3: CASTTGWSYTF. CDR3 DNA: TGTGCCAGCACCACAGGTTGGAGCTACACCTTC.

The chain links TRBV5-8 to TRBJ2-3; TRBD2 matches at 8 bases. Germline CDR1 is SGHTS and CDR2 is YDEGEE. With V trimmed by 6 bases and J by 5 bases, 8 bases remained unmatched. The CDR3 sequence is 14 residues long. The CDR3 loop is CASIFGGVKDTQYF. The CDR3 DNA reads as TGTGCCAGCATCTTCGGGGGGGTAAAAGATACGCAGTATTTT.

This sequence joins TRBV9 and TRBJ2-3; 7 bases agree with TRBD1. The CDR3 is 15 residues long. CDR1 and CDR2 from the germline V gene are SGDLS and YYNGEE. The J segment lost 9 bases and the V segment lost 0 bases, leaving 10 bases of the junction unmatched. In DNA form, the CDR3 reads TGTGCCAGCAGCGTAGCACAGGGGTCCCTGCGGACGCAGTATTTT. Protein product: CASSVAQGSLRTQYF.

The chain has TRBV9 and TRBJ1-2, with 8 positions matching TRBD1. V was clipped by 3 bases and J by 5 bases; unmatched bases: 15. CDR1 and CDR2 from the germline V gene are SGDLS and YYNGEE. The CDR3 loop spans 17 amino acids. CDR3 residues: CASSGYETGASGYGYTF. The CDR3 nucleotides read TGTGCCAGCAGCGGATACGAGACAGGGGCGTCCGGGTATGGCTACACCTTC.

The chain couples TRBV14 to TRBJ1-3; unclear D gene. There are 14 residues in the CDR3. CDR1 is SGHDN, CDR2 FVKESK, per germline. V gave up 8 bases and J gave up 5 bases, with 16 bases separating them. CDR3 sequence (DNA): TGTGCCAGCGCTACCGGTCCCGGTCGAAACACCATATATTTT. Its protein product is CASATGPGRNTIYF.